This T cell receptor beta chain was sequenced in a study of blood T cell repertoires in COVID-19. The overall study: Donors in the United States, Italy and Spain gave samples during acute or convalescent COVID-19. Sample material is recorded as cDNA or gDNA derived from T cells, B-cell-depleted T cells, or PBMCs.

Authors' processing steps: Amplification of reference gene primers was used by the study to estimate nucleated cell counts. Using immunoSEQ multiplex PCR, the repertoire was profiled, and TCRdb retains in-frame clones only, with some absent. V and J calls and clone size are those listed in that table; D and trimming were worked out from the DNA. Among 200,000 to 250,000 clones listed, about nine tenths were seen once. V dropped 0 bases and J dropped 9 bases, with 7 bases sitting between them. This CDR3 comprises 13 residues. Germline V gene lookup returns CDR1 SGHKS and CDR2 YYEKEE (reference sequence).

The rearrangement uses TRBV5-5 and TRBJ1-6, with D unresolved. The TCR comes from a woman in her forties or fifties with acute or convalescent COVID-19. The sequenced material came from peripheral blood. CDR3 amino acids: CASSLVRISPLHF. CDR3 nucleotide sequence: TGTGCCAGCAGCTTGGTTCGTATTTCACCCCTCCACTTT.